Presented here are 18 T cell receptor beta chains from one specimen sequenced in a study of PD-1 blockade in classical Hodgkin lymphoma. Data came from immunoSEQ multiplex PCR; TCRdb stores just in-frame clones and leaves some out. The table includes tens of thousands of clones, around 90% detected once. The time point here: newly diagnosed, previously untreated cHL patient sample. Magnetic negative selection of thawed PBMCs was the method by which CD4+ T cells were purified. Sequences were obtained from CD4+ T cells from blood. Source of these receptors: a human donor with classical Hodgkin lymphoma.

The chain is built from TRBV7-6 and TRBJ2-3, with a tentative D call TRBD2 (7 bases). CDR1 and CDR2 (germline): SGHVS, FNYEAQ. Trimming removed 1 base at V and 2 bases at J, with 16 bases between. The CDR3 covers 17 residues. The CDR3 region is CASSLVPKGGVTDTQYF. For the CDR3, the DNA is TGTGCCAGCAGCTTAGTTCCGAAAGGGGGGGTCACAGATACGCAGTATTTT.

This chain connects TRBV7-9 to TRBJ2-5, with 7 bases that match TRBD1. CDR1 is SEHNR, CDR2 FQNEAQ, per germline (reference sequence). J lost 1 base, V lost 6 bases, and 8 bases had no gene match. The CDR3 is 15 residues long. DNA of the CDR3: TGTGCCAGCAGGACCGGACAGGCGTTCCAAGAGACCCAGTACTTC. The encoded protein is CASRTGQAFQETQYF. The whole variable domain, remainder taken from reference TRBV7-9 and TRBJ2-5, is DTGVSQNPRHKITKRGQNVTFRCDPISEHNRLYWYRQTLGQGPEFLTYFQNEAQLEKSRLLSDRFSAERPKGSFSTLEIQRTEQGDSAMYLCASRTGQAFQETQYFGPGTRLLVL.

This chain joins TRBV29-1 and TRBJ2-1; D not certain. Germline V gene lookup returns CDR1 SQVTM and CDR2 ANQGSEA. V was pared by 4 bases and J by 0 bases, with 13 bases between. The CDR3 contains 15 residues. This CDR3 is CSVAPGPLSYNEQFF. The CDR3 region has the DNA TGCAGCGTTGCTCCGGGCCCCCTCTCCTACAATGAGCAGTTCTTC.

The rearrangement links TRBV5-3 to TRBJ2-7; 8 bases agree with TRBD2. TRBV5-3 is an ORF, and what it does is uncertain. This CDR3 has 18 residues. V shed 0 bases and J 6 bases; nucleotides not matched to a gene: 17. This chain's CDR3 is CARSLGTSLSGYNTEQYF. In DNA form, the CDR3 reads TGTGCCAGAAGCTTGGGGACTAGCTTGAGTGGTTACAACACCGAGCAGTACTTC.

V and J are TRBV4-3 and TRBJ2-7; tentatively, D is TRBD2 (5 bases). The CDR3 spans 15 residues. CDR1 and CDR2 (germline): LGHNA, YSLEER. V was cut by 5 bases and J by 0 bases, with 14 bases left in between. CDR3 sequence: CASSRDYSSSYEQYF. The CDR3 DNA follows: TGCGCCAGCAGCAGAGACTATTCTTCCTCCTACGAGCAGTACTTC.

The rearrangement uses TRBV2 and TRBJ1-5; D is ambiguous. In germline, CDR1 is SNHLY, CDR2 FYNNEI. Trimming left V 6 bases short and J 2 bases short, with 26 bases between. The CDR3 consists of 19 residues. The CDR3 DNA sequence: TGTGCCAGCAGCGGTATCACAAGGCGCGGGGTGGGTGGCAATCAGCCCCAGCATTTT. This gives the protein CASSGITRRGVGGNQPQHF. Looking up the rest from reference TRBV2 and TRBJ1-5 gives the full variable domain: EPEVTQTPSHQVTQMGQEVILRCVPISNHLYFYWYRQILGQKVEFLVSFYNNEISEKSEIFDDQFSVERPDGSNFTLKIRSTKLEDSAMYFCASSGITRRGVGGNQPQHFGDGTRLSIL.

The rearrangement joins TRBV23-1 to TRBJ2-2, with 7 bases lining up with TRBD1. TRBV23-1 is flagged as an ORF with uncertain function. The V gene end was trimmed by 2 bases and the J gene end by 3 bases; junction bases not matched to a gene: 6. This CDR3 has 16 residues. The CDR3 nucleotides are TGCGCCAGCAGTCAACCCGGACAGGAGCACACCGGGGAGCTGTTTTTT. Its protein product is CASSQPGQEHTGELFF.

This rearrangement joins TRBV18 to TRBJ2-5; D might be TRBD1 (7 bases). The CDR3 spans 16 residues. V was clipped by 0 bases and J by 1 base, with 12 bases between them. Germline V gives CDR1 KGHSH, CDR2 LQKENI. The CDR3 sequence is CASSPPAGQFQETQYF. CDR3 nucleotides: TGTGCCAGCTCACCACCGGCGGGACAGTTCCAAGAGACCCAGTACTTC. Variable domain in full (rest from reference TRBV18 and TRBJ2-5): NAGVMQNPRHLVRRRGQEARLRCSPMKGHSHVYWYRQLPEEGLKFMVYLQKENIIDESGMPKERFSAEFPKEGPSILRIQQVVRGDSAAYFCASSPPAGQFQETQYFGPGTRLLVL.

This chain connects TRBV21-1 to TRBJ2-1; the D call in the table, TRBD2, was not verified against the DNA. TRBV21-1 is a listed pseudogene. This CDR3 comprises 17 residues. This CDR3 is CASSKGLAGDPYNEQFF. CDR3 bases: TGTGCCAGCAGCAAAGGACTAGCGGGAGACCCCTACAATGAGCAGTTCTTC.

The chain links TRBV5-1 to TRBJ2-3; the match to TRBD2 covers 10 bases. V shed 4 bases, J shed 4 bases, and the junction held 6 bases outside the gene matches. CDR1 is SGHRS and CDR2 is YFSETQ in the germline V gene. This CDR3 has 15 residues. CDR3 DNA sequence: TGCGCCAGCAGCCACGAGCGGGAGGGGTCAGATACGCAGTATTTT. Amino acids: CASSHEREGSDTQYF.

V and J are TRBV7-9 and TRBJ2-7; 11 bases are a match to TRBD2. Per germline, CDR1 SEHNR and CDR2 FQNEAQ (reference sequence). Trimming took 3 bases from V and 5 from J; bases not matched to a gene: 3. CDR3 length: 14 residues. CDR3 in DNA: TGTGCCAGCAGCTTTAGCGGGAGGGCCGACGAGCAGTACTTC. It translates to CASSFSGRADEQYF. Full variable domain (outside the CDR3, taken from reference TRBV7-9 and TRBJ2-7): DTGVSQNPRHKITKRGQNVTFRCDPISEHNRLYWYRQTLGQGPEFLTYFQNEAQLEKSRLLSDRFSAERPKGSFSTLEIQRTEQGDSAMYLCASSFSGRADEQYFGPGTRLTVT.

This CDR3 reads CASSVNLQGSGELFF. CDR3 nucleotides: TGCGCCAGCAGCGTGAATCTACAGGGGTCCGGGGAGCTGTTTTTT. V gene TRBV4-3 combines with J gene TRBJ2-2; 7 positions agree with TRBD1. Germline V gene sequence: CDR1 LGHNA, CDR2 YSLEER. The trim removed 5 bases at V and 6 bases at J, leaving 9 bases unmatched. This CDR3 has 15 residues.

This chain links TRBV2 with TRBJ1-5, with 7 bases matching TRBD1. From germline, CDR1 is SNHLY and CDR2 FYNNEI. V was clipped by 8 bases and J by 0 bases; unmatched bases: 4. CDR3 size: 14 residues. This chain's CDR3 is CASGQEYSNQPQHF. The CDR3 DNA reads as TGTGCCAGCGGACAGGAATATAGCAATCAGCCCCAGCATTTT.

In this sample, this clone turned up once. The chain is built from TRBV28 and TRBJ2-5; D may be TRBD2 (6 bases). Germline V CDR1 and CDR2: MDHEN, SYDVKM. Trimming took 5 bases from V and 5 from J, leaving 15 bases between them. The CDR3 contains 14 residues. CDR3 bases: TGTGCCAGCAGTAGAAAAGCGGCGGGGGAGACCCAGTACTTC. Translated, it gives CASSRKAAGETQYF. The entire variable domain, with the rest obtained from reference TRBV28 and TRBJ2-5, is as follows: DVKVTQSSRYLVKRTGEKVFLECVQDMDHENMFWYRQDPGLGLRLIYFSYDVKMKEKGDIPEGYSVSREKKERFSLILESASTNQTSMYLCASSRKAAGETQYFGPGTRLLVL.

This clone appeared a single time. This chain joins TRBV5-1 and TRBJ2-7; 9 bases match TRBD1. Germline CDR1 SGHRS, CDR2 YFSETQ. The CDR3 totals 14 residues. V lost 0 bases and J lost 5; bases outside the gene matches: 3. This CDR3 reads CASSLGGTGNEQYF. DNA for the CDR3: TGCGCCAGCAGCTTGGGAGGGACAGGGAACGAGCAGTACTTC.

The J gene is TRBJ2-5, the V gene TRBV6-5; 10 bases line up with TRBD2. Losses at the gene ends were 6 bases for V and 2 bases for J; bases not matched to a gene: 3. The germline V gene encodes CDR1 MNHEY and CDR2 SVGAGI. CDR3 size: 14 residues. CDR3 DNA sequence: TGTGCCAGCAGGATACTAGCGGGGCAAGAGACCCAGTACTTC. Translated, it gives CASRILAGQETQYF.

The genes are TRBV28 and TRBJ1-2; D might be TRBD1 (5 bases). Trimming pared 2 bases from V and 5 bases from J, leaving 9 bases between. Germline V gene sequence: CDR1 MDHEN, CDR2 SYDVKM. The CDR3 loop spans 13 amino acids. CDR3 sequence: CASSLRQGYGYTF. The DNA for the CDR3 is TGTGCCAGCAGTTTAAGGCAGGGATATGGCTACACCTTC.

The V call is TRBV7-6, the J call TRBJ1-1, with 8 positions matching TRBD1. The CDR3 spans 16 residues. The germline V gene has CDR1 SGHVS and CDR2 FNYEAQ. V dropped 4 bases and J dropped 1; count of bases not matched to a gene: 8. The DNA of the CDR3 is TGTGCCAGCAGCTCTTCGCGGGACAGGACGAACACTGAAGCTTTCTTT. Its protein product is CASSSSRDRTNTEAFF.